This T cell receptor beta chain was sequenced for a study of CD8 T cells in Susac syndrome. Regarding the study as a whole: The study's TCR sequencing and HLA analysis covered a relatively small number of individuals, and the study acknowledged this.

The sequenced target, TCR beta, came from blood CD8+ and CD4+ T cells. Between the trimmed V and J ends, which lost 5 bases and 3 bases, there was a span of 10 bases. Germline V gene lookup returns CDR1 SQVTM and CDR2 ANQGSEA. The CDR3 spans 13 residues. As concerns this clonotype: Its antigen remains unidentified.

Random hexamers were used to reverse transcribe an amount of about 0.45 to 1 ug RNA. Using its own MiXCR run on the immunoSEQ multiplex PCR reads, TCRdb lists one record per CDR3 protein. The sample lists over 200,000 distinct CDR3 sequences; about 95% were seen once. The specimen sequenced was CD4+ T cells from PBMCs. This chain links TRBV29-1 with TRBJ1-4, with D unresolved. The source is a human donor with multiple sclerosis. The CDR3 bases are TGCAGCGTTAGGGCAAGACCTAATGAAAAACTGTTTTTT. This codes for CSVRARPNEKLFF. Based on the CDR3 plus reference TRBV29-1 and TRBJ1-4, the full variable domain is SAVISQKPSRDICQRGTSLTIQCQVDSQVTMMFWYRQQPGQSLTLIATANQGSEATYESGFVIDKFPISRPNLTFSTLTVSNMSPEDSSIYLCSVRARPNEKLFFGSGTQLSVL.